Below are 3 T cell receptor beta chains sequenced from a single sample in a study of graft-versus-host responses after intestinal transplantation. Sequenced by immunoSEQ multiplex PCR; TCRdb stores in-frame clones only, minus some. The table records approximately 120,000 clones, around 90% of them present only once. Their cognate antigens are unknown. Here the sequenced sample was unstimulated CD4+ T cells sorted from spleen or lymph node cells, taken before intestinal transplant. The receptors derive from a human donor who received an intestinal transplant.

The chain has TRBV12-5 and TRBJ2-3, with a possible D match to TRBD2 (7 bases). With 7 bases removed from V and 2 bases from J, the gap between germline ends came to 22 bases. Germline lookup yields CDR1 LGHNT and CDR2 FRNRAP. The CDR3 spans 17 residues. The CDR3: CASVGDPTGGITDTQYF. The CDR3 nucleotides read TGTGCTAGTGTTGGGGACCCTACGGGGGGCATCACAGATACGCAGTATTTT.

This CDR3 is CASSLVPDTEAFF. The CDR3 coding sequence is TGTGCCAGCAGCTTAGTCCCGGACACTGAAGCTTTCTTT. The chain employs TRBV7-9 and TRBJ1-1; D call uncertain. In germline, CDR1 is SEHNR, CDR2 FQNEAQ (reference sequence). This CDR3 region has 13 residues. The V end was cut by 1 base, the J end by 3 bases, with 6 bases between.

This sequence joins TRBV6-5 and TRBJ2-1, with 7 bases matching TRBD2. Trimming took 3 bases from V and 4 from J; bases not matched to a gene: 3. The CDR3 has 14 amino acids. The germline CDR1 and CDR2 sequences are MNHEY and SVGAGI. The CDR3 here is CASSYGRGYNEQFF. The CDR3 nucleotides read TGTGCCAGCAGTTATGGGCGGGGGTACAATGAGCAGTTCTTC.